These 5 T cell receptor beta chains originate from one sample sequenced in a study of shared clonotypes between healthy human individuals. In the naive CD8 group, cells lacked CD45RO and were positively selected for CCR7, so terminally differentiated effector memory CD45RA+ cells were left out. Repertoires were generated with immunoSEQ multiplex PCR, while TCRdb's copy carries only in-frame clones and drops some. The data show approximately 650,000 clones, with 95% to 96% seen just once and roughly 0.1% held by the top ten. Sequenced input: naive CD8+ T cells sorted from blood. Every receptor here comes from a woman in her twenties or thirties in good health.

The V gene is TRBV7-8, the J gene TRBJ2-1, with D possibly matching TRBD1 (5 bases). Trimming removed 6 bases from V and 1 base from J, with 13 bases in between. The CDR3 is 15 residues long. The germline CDR1 and CDR2 sequences are SGHVS and FQNEAQ. CDR3 bases: TGTGCCAGCAGTGATAGCAGGGTTTCCTACAATGAGCAGTTCTTC. Translation gives CASSDSRVSYNEQFF.

The chain recombines TRBV6-6 with TRBJ1-3, with unresolved D. The CDR3 spans 13 residues. Germline values: CDR1 MNHNY, CDR2 SVGAGI (reference sequence). V shed 8 bases and J shed 0 bases, with 8 bases lying between them. The CDR3 nucleotides are TGTGCCAGCCTCCCCAACTCTGGAAACACCATATATTTT. It encodes CASLPNSGNTIYF.

V is TRBV15 and J is TRBJ2-7; D ambiguous. The ends were cut back, 5 bases at V and 1 base at J, with 12 bases in the middle. The CDR3 sequence is 14 residues long. The germline V gene has CDR1 LNHNV and CDR2 YYDKDF (reference sequence). CDR3 coding DNA: TGTGCCACCAGCCCCGGAACAGATTCCTACGAGCAGTACTTC. Translating gives CATSPGTDSYEQYF.

The chain couples TRBV27 to TRBJ1-1; D is unresolved. From germline, CDR1 is MNHEY and CDR2 SMNVEV (reference sequence). The CDR3 covers 13 residues. Trimming pared 7 bases from V and 1 base from J, leaving 10 bases between. The CDR3: CASISSWNTEAFF. The CDR3 nucleotides read TGTGCCAGCATTAGCTCCTGGAACACTGAAGCTTTCTTT.

V usage is TRBV9 and J usage is TRBJ1-1; D perhaps matches TRBD1 (6 bases). V was clipped by 0 bases and J by 5 bases, with 11 bases between them. The CDR3 extends over 14 amino acids. Germline assignment: CDR1 SGDLS and CDR2 YYNGEE. The CDR3 DNA reads as TGTGCCAGCAGCGTAGAGGGGGGAAGGACTGAAGCTTTCTTT. It translates to CASSVEGGRTEAFF.